This T cell receptor beta chain was captured in a study of blood T cell repertoires in COVID-19 (dated by TCRdb to 2018 to 2020). Looking at the study overall: Collaborator samples came from the United States, Italy and Spain and covered acute and convalescent phases of COVID-19. The material from the prospective study consisted of cDNA or gDNA derived from T cells, B-cell-depleted T cells, or PBMCs. Subjects who had been exposed to COVID-19, were actively infected with it, or had recovered from it provided the deeply sampled blood TCRbeta repertoires that made up the dataset. A freely available public database, intended as a resource for researchers studying the immune response to SARS-CoV-2, is where the repertoires were released. Samples came from the ongoing ImmuneRACE study (first 160 participants) plus 1,254 subjects from 6 global collaborators. A de-identified subject ID, COVID-19 status, age in years and sex were almost always included in the sample metadata. Where available, HLA class I and class II types were obtained from metadata supplied by the sample provider rather than from assay-based typing.

Results and caveats for the whole study, not just this receptor: Clinical and demographic metadata were provided uncurated, with the amount varying by source and participant.

On this clone itself: The antigen it binds to is not known. There are no base qualities to consult, and no much larger clone falls within one base.

Collaborating institutions collected whole blood in K2EDTA tubes following their own protocols. For TCRbeta analysis, collaborator samples were shipped as frozen whole blood, as isolated PBMCs, or as DNA extracted from either sample type. The immunoSEQ Assay, a bias-controlled multiplex PCR, was used to amplify TCRbeta CDR3 regions from genomic DNA. On the authors' methods: Within the assay, amplification of reference gene primers was used to estimate how many nucleated cells each sample contained. To quantify the absolute abundance of each unique TCRbeta CDR3 rearrangement, sequence reads were collapsed and filtered. For each sample, productive Simpson clonality was calculated as the square root of Simpson's diversity index over productive rearrangements. TCRdb retrieved this table from immuneACCESS and kept in-frame rearrangements only. Not all clones are present; in checked studies, unresolved V genes account for under half, and no reason is known for the remainder. Clonal size and the V and J genes are those of that table, whereas D and trimming came from the DNA. The sample yields 100,000 to 150,000 clones; about 80% were counted once. Jointly, the top ten make up more than 35% of the sample.

CDR1 and CDR2 (LNHNV, YYDKDF) derive from the germline V gene (reference sequence). The CDR3 starts with the cysteine, ends with the phenylalanine, and has 15 residues. Just the 45-base CDR3 DNA is kept, in frame starting at base 1. V is pared back by 0 bases and J by 7 bases, with 13 bases lying between the germline termini. The rearranged chain carries TRBV15 and TRBJ1-5, with the D gene not confidently named. The TCR sequence derives from a middle-aged man with active or convalescent COVID-19. Input material: peripheral blood. The CDR3 protein sequence reads: CATSRDHKDQQPQHF. The DNA is TGTGCCACCAGCAGAGATCACAAAGATCAGCAGCCCCAGCATTTT.